Described below is a single T cell receptor beta chain sequence and its context. The antigen is undetermined. The data stem from a study of cytomegalovirus exposure and HLA in healthy donors. The study's findings and limits: In a later analysis, common viral pathogens appeared linked to several of the most significant clusters. Using a false discovery rate of 0.05, a later analysis showed that roughly 16,000 TCR beta sequences were associated with HLA alleles.

PCR employed 60 Vbeta and 13 Jbeta primers. Produced via immunoSEQ multiplex PCR; TCRdb's table is partial and in-frame only. The data show 170,000 or so clones, approximately 81% seen once. The sample comprised PBMCs. The receptor was isolated from a boy aged 2 to 9 in good health and CMV-seronegative.

The CDR3 reads CASSTGSTAGEQYF. The CDR3 nucleotides are TGCGCCAGCAGTACCGGGTCGACGGCGGGCGAGCAGTACTTC. The J gene is TRBJ2-7, the V gene TRBV10-1, with a possible D match to TRBD2 (5 bases). CDR3 length: 14 residues. V dropped 5 bases and J dropped 6 bases, with 17 bases sitting between them. Germline CDR1 WNHNN, CDR2 SYGVQD (reference sequence).